This T cell receptor (beta chain) was profiled in a study of response to subunit inactivated influenza vaccine. Turning to this clonotype: Its target is not known.

Study findings and constraints: It was the authors' suggestion that each seasonal influenza vaccination recruits few new T cells.

Via MiXCR, TCRdb re-called the RT-PCR reads, giving one row per CDR3 protein. The sample shows approximately 680,000 distinct CDR3 sequences, approximately 14% of them seen only once. The CDR3 loop spans 15 amino acids. V gave up 2 bases and J gave up 1 base, with 10 bases separating them. This clonotype was obtained from a man in his fifties who received an inactivated influenza vaccine. The V gene is TRBV12-3 or TRBV12-4, the J gene TRBJ2-3, with D possibly being TRBD1 or TRBD2 (5 bases each). Sequencing was performed on PBMCs from blood, taken about 11 days after vaccination. The CDR3 nucleotides are TGTGCCAGCAGTTTATGGGGGTCCGGCACAGATACGCAGTATTTT. As protein: CASSLWGSGTDTQYF.